The clone carrying this T cell receptor (beta chain) was picked up a small number of times. The antigen is undetermined. This record comes from a study of T cells in localized non-small cell lung cancer. Study observations and caveats: Among the tissues sampled, uninvolved adjacent lung had the highest T cell clonality, above tumor. Heterogeneity within the tumor remains possible, as just one region underwent sequencing. Turning up in adjacent lung were a median approximately 50 of the top 100 tumor clones.

The V gene lost 5 bases and the J gene lost 8 bases, with 22 bases spanning the gap. CDR1 is SGHNT, CDR2 YENEEA, per germline. CDR3 length equals 16 residues. The repertoire was sequenced with immunoSEQ multiplex PCR; TCRdb's copy has only in-frame clones and lacks some. The top ten hold around 10% of the sample, which has about 2,800 clones, about a quarter seen once. The V call is TRBV11-3, the J call TRBJ2-1; tentative D call: TRBD1 (5 bases). The receptor was derived from a woman aged 35 to 75 with stage I lung adenocarcinoma. Sequencing was performed on normal lung tissue next to the tumor, taken before any cancer treatment. Here the CDR3 reads CASSPGQIGKRDEQFF. CDR3 nucleotides: TGTGCCAGCAGCCCTGGACAAATTGGGAAAAGGGATGAGCAGTTCTTC.